These 29 T cell receptor beta chains were sequenced from one sample in a study of T cells in Graves' hyperthyroidism and ophthalmopathy. Amplified TCR beta CDR3 regions came from RNA transcripts. First-round RT-PCR of the TCR CDR3 relied on the HTBI primer set. TCRdb used MiXCR to reprocess the multiplex PCR reads, holding one entry per CDR3 protein. The table lists roughly 520,000 distinct CDR3 sequences, roughly 24% of them singletons. Sequencing used blood. The receptors were gathered from a woman aged 25-40 years with Graves' ophthalmopathy.

This clonotype was found a few times. The genes are TRBV12-3 or TRBV12-4 and TRBJ1-2, with 11 bases matching TRBD1. The CDR3 spans 16 residues. The V gene end was trimmed by 6 bases and the J gene end by 4 bases; junction bases not matched to a gene: 10. This chain's CDR3 is CASSPRGTGGLYGYTF. The CDR3 DNA sequence: TGTGCCAGCAGCCCCCGCGGGACAGGGGGACTCTATGGCTACACCTTC.

The chain couples TRBV5-8 to TRBJ2-5, with 11 bases lining up with TRBD1. Germline-derived CDR1 and CDR2 are SGHTS and YDEGEE. The CDR3 extends over 15 amino acids. The ends lost 4 bases at V and 3 bases at J; junction bases unmatched: 5. The CDR3 loop is CASSRTGQGEETQYF. The CDR3 DNA reads TGTGCCAGCAGCAGAACGGGACAGGGGGAAGAGACCCAGTACTTC.

This clonotype has ten or more counts. This sequence joins TRBV4-1 and TRBJ2-7; D gene unclear. The length of the CDR3 is 14 residues. Per the germline V gene, CDR1 is MGHRA and CDR2 is YSYEKL. Trimming stripped 3 bases from V and 3 bases from J, with 12 bases between. The CDR3 bases are TGCGCCAGCAGCCAGGACCACGGCGGCTACGAGCAGTACTTC. This gives the protein CASSQDHGGYEQYF.

The chain is built from TRBV6-2 or TRBV6-3 and TRBJ1-1; 7 bases agree with TRBD1. The trim removed 8 bases at V and 5 bases at J, leaving 11 bases unmatched. Looked up from germline, CDR1 is MNHEY and CDR2 is SVGEGT. The CDR3 spans 14 residues. CDR3 in DNA: TGTGCCAGCGGGCCCCTAGGGGGCTATACTGAAGCTTTCTTT. Translated: CASGPLGGYTEAFF.

The sample holds one count of this clonotype. The CDR3 spells CASSEMAGGLDTEAFF. Written as DNA, the CDR3 is TGTGCCAGCAGTGAGATGGCTGGGGGGTTGGACACTGAAGCTTTCTTT. The chain is built from TRBV25-1 and TRBJ1-1; maybe TRBD1 (5 bases). Germline V lookup: CDR1 MGHDK, CDR2 SYGVNS. The V end lost 3 bases, the J end lost 3 bases, and 17 bases lay between the germline ends. The CDR3 has 16 amino acids.

This chain joins TRBV13 and TRBJ1-2, with TRBD1 identical over 7 bases. The CDR3 runs 14 residues. The germline V gene has CDR1 PRHDT and CDR2 FYEKMQ (reference sequence). V lost 3 bases and J lost 8; bases outside the gene matches: 9. CDR3 nucleotides: TGTGCCAGCAGCTTTACAGGGGATATTTTCGGCTACACCTTC. This translates into CASSFTGDIFGYTF.

This clonotype appeared a single time. The germline gene is not matched at one end of the junction; a read error may be the cause. This chain connects TRBV12-3 or TRBV12-4 to TRBJ1-1; 9 nucleotides line up with TRBD1. The CDR3 contains 16 residues. The CDR3 protein is CASSYGTGSFNTESFF. CDR3 nucleotide sequence: TGTGCCAGCAGTTATGGGACAGGGTCCTTCAACACTGAATCTTTCTTT.

This clonotype showed up many times. V and J are TRBV12-3 or TRBV12-4 and TRBJ1-6; D not resolved. V shed 3 bases and J shed 2 bases, with 11 bases lying between them. The CDR3 loop spans 16 amino acids. CDR3 coding DNA: TGTGCCAGCAGTTTGGACTCTAGGGCCTATAATTCACCCCTCCACTTT. Translation gives CASSLDSRAYNSPLHF.

The rearrangement links TRBV6-2 or TRBV6-3 to TRBJ1-1, with 8 bases lining up with TRBD1. The CDR3 length is 18 residues. Losses at the gene ends were 0 bases for V and 6 bases for J; bases not matched to a gene: 15. Germline CDR1 and CDR2: MNHEY and SVGEGT. CDR3 residues: CASSYSGTGGLFSSEAFF. In DNA form, the CDR3 reads TGTGCCAGCAGTTACTCCGGGACAGGAGGCCTCTTCTCCTCTGAAGCTTTCTTT.

This clonotype was observed a handful of times. The chain combines TRBV20-1 with TRBJ1-6; weak D call: TRBD1 (5 bases). V lost 6 bases, J lost 9 bases, and 18 bases lay in between. CDR1 is DFQATT, CDR2 SNEGSKA, per germline (reference sequence). This CDR3 comprises 14 residues. CDR3 protein: CSAKPRVFGSPLHF. The CDR3, as DNA: TGCAGTGCCAAACCCAGGGTTTTTGGTTCACCCCTCCACTTT.

There are many counts of this clonotype. V and J are TRBV28 and TRBJ1-2, with TRBD1 matching over 7 bases. Trimming removed 2 bases from V and 4 bases from J; junction bases left unmatched: 4. The CDR3 is 14 residues long. In germline, CDR1 is MDHEN, CDR2 SYDVKM. CDR3 DNA sequence: TGTGCCAGCAGTTTAGTACAGGGGCTCTATGGCTACACCTTC. Translating it yields CASSLVQGLYGYTF.

V usage is TRBV11-2 and J usage is TRBJ1-2; D gene uncertain. The CDR3 is 16 residues long. CDR1 SGHAT and CDR2 FQNNGV come from the germline V gene. Trimming stripped 1 base from V and 4 bases from J, with 16 bases between. Here the CDR3 DNA reads TGTGCCAGCAGCTTAGGGACGGCTGGGCCCTTCTATGGCTACACCTTC. It encodes CASSLGTAGPFYGYTF. The full variable domain, in which reference TRBV11-2 and TRBJ1-2 provide the parts outside the CDR3, is EAGVAQSPRYKIIEKRQSVAFWCNPISGHATLYWYQQILGQGPKLLIQFQNNGVVDDSQLPKDRFSAERLKGVDSTLKIQPAKLEDSAVYLCASSLGTAGPFYGYTFGSGTRLTVV.

This clonotype was picked up many times. This chain links TRBV6-2 or TRBV6-3 with TRBJ2-3, with a tentative D call TRBD1 (6 bases). Per the germline V gene, CDR1 is MNHEY and CDR2 is SVGEGT. V was pared by 2 bases and J by 4 bases, with 13 bases between. This CDR3 has 15 amino acids. The CDR3 nucleotides read TGTGCCAGCAGTTACAGGCAGGGGTCCCCAGATACGCAGTATTTT. This translates into CASSYRQGSPDTQYF.

This clonotype was seen repeatedly, ten times or more. The gene calls are TRBV18 and TRBJ2-5, with 9 bases that match TRBD1. V was clipped by 3 bases and J by 3 bases; unmatched bases: 2. The CDR3 is made up of 14 amino acids. The V gene's germline CDR1 is KGHSH and CDR2 LQKENI. The CDR3 nucleotides are TGTGCCAGCTCACCTACAGGGGGCGAAGAGACCCAGTACTTC. The encoded protein is CASSPTGGEETQYF.

The chain recombines TRBV3-1 with TRBJ1-1; perhaps TRBD1 as D (5 bases). The germline gives CDR1 LGHDT, CDR2 YNNKEL (reference sequence). CDR3 length equals 15 residues. Between the trimmed V and J ends, which lost 7 bases and 5 bases, there was a span of 20 bases. In nucleotides, the CDR3 is TGTGCCAGCACCCCTTGGGGGGGAGAGAATACTGAAGCTTTCTTT. It codes for CASTPWGGENTEAFF.

The gene calls are TRBV6-5 and TRBJ2-7; TRBD2 aligns across 8 bases. Looked up from germline, CDR1 is MNHEY and CDR2 is SVGAGI. V lost 0 bases, J lost 5 bases, and 6 bases stayed unmatched. CDR3 length equals 15 residues. The CDR3 bases are TGTGCCAGCAGTTACTCGTCGGGGGGGAGCGACGAGCAGTACTTC. Encoded protein: CASSYSSGGSDEQYF.

The chain is built from TRBV12-3 or TRBV12-4 and TRBJ2-7, with a tentative D call TRBD2 (6 bases). V lost 4 bases and J lost 6, with 16 bases in between. The CDR3 spans 14 residues. This chain's CDR3 is CASSSGLEQGEQYF. The CDR3 DNA follows: TGTGCCAGCAGTTCGGGACTGGAACAAGGCGAGCAGTACTTC.

This clonotype was found many times. The chain couples TRBV28 to TRBJ2-2, with no clear D. The CDR3 sequence is 14 residues long. V lost 2 bases and J 4 bases, leaving 8 bases between the germline ends. Looked up from germline, CDR1 is MDHEN and CDR2 is SYDVKM. The CDR3 DNA reads as TGTGCCAGCAGTTTAGAGTCGAGCACCGGGGAGCTGTTTTTT. It translates to CASSLESSTGELFF.

Of note for this clonotype: A much larger clonotype is one base distant, so this may be a read error. The V and J genes are TRBV20-1 and TRBJ2-5; D is possibly TRBD1 or TRBD2 (6 bases each). This CDR3 region has 15 residues. From germline, CDR1 is DFQATT and CDR2 SNEGSKA (reference sequence). The germline V and J ends were trimmed by 5 bases and 5 bases, with 21 bases remaining between them. The CDR3 spells CSAARRGATGETQYF. In nucleotides, the CDR3 is TGCAGTGCTGCCCGACGCGGGGCCACAGGGGAGACCCAGTACTTC.

The rearrangement uses TRBV4-1 and TRBJ2-5; D tentatively fits TRBD1 or TRBD2 (5 bases each). The CDR3 consists of 14 residues. Germline V gene data show CDR1 as MGHRA and CDR2 as YSYEKL. The V gene lost 0 bases and the J gene lost 7 bases, with 12 bases spanning the gap. CDR3: CASSQEAGTRTQYF. The CDR3 region has the DNA TGCGCCAGCAGCCAAGAGGCAGGGACCCGGACCCAGTACTTC.

This chain joins TRBV11-2 and TRBJ2-3; 10 positions match TRBD2. Trimming took 5 bases from V and 4 from J; bases not matched to a gene: 6. The CDR3 extends over 15 amino acids. Germline V gene data show CDR1 as SGHAT and CDR2 as FQNNGV. CDR3 nucleotides: TGTGCCAGCAGCCAATTCACTAGCGGGGCAGATACGCAGTATTTT. As protein: CASSQFTSGADTQYF.

This clonotype has at least ten counts. The rearrangement joins TRBV6-5 to TRBJ1-5, with D possibly matching TRBD1 (5 bases). Germline V gives CDR1 MNHEY, CDR2 SVGAGI. The CDR3 spans 15 residues. V lost 4 bases to trimming and J lost 7 bases, with 17 bases between them. CDR3 in amino acids: CASSFGGQPVQPQHF. CDR3 in DNA: TGTGCCAGCAGTTTTGGGGGTCAGCCTGTCCAGCCCCAGCATTTT.

The sample holds many counts of this clonotype. The rearrangement joins TRBV19 to TRBJ2-5, with 7 bases fitting TRBD2. The CDR3 is 12 residues long. V gave up 10 bases and J gave up 3 bases; unmatched junction bases: 5. Germline V gene sequence: CDR1 LNHDA, CDR2 SQIVND (reference sequence). As DNA, the CDR3 is TGTGCCAATACTAGCGAGGAAGAGACCCAGTACTTC. This encodes CANTSEEETQYF.

This clonotype appeared many times. The chain joins TRBV24-1 to TRBJ2-2; 7 nucleotides agree with TRBD2. V trimming: 4 bases; J trimming: 7 bases; junction bases outside the gene matches: 5. Germline CDR1 is KGHDR and CDR2 is SFDVKD. The CDR3 totals 14 residues. CDR3 DNA sequence: TGTGCCACCAGTGAGTCGACTAGCCTCGGGGAGCTGTTTTTT. This gives the protein CATSESTSLGELFF.

A few counts support this clonotype. This chain uses TRBV6-2 or TRBV6-3 with TRBJ1-1; D is ambiguous. V lost 7 bases and J 4 bases, leaving 16 bases between the germline ends. The CDR3 extends over 14 amino acids. The germline CDR1 and CDR2 sequences are MNHEY and SVGEGT. Here the CDR3 reads CASTNSAGFTEAFF. CDR3 sequence (DNA): TGTGCCAGCACTAACTCAGCGGGGTTCACTGAAGCTTTCTTT.

This clonotype was seen a handful of times. This rearrangement joins TRBV29-1 to TRBJ2-5; tentatively, D is TRBD2 (5 bases). There are 14 residues in the CDR3. Deletions cut 6 bases from V and 4 bases from J, with 18 bases between. Germline V gene sequence: CDR1 SQVTM, CDR2 ANQGSEA. CDR3 protein: CSVDYRMGPETQYF. The CDR3 DNA sequence: TGCAGCGTCGACTACCGAATGGGCCCAGAGACCCAGTACTTC.

Only a few counts were recorded for this clonotype. The V and J genes are TRBV30 and TRBJ1-5; D is undetermined. With 1 base removed from V and 0 bases from J, the gap between germline ends came to 4 bases. Germline values: CDR1 GTSNPN, CDR2 SVGIG (reference sequence). This CDR3 comprises 13 residues. The CDR3 DNA sequence: TGTGCCTGGAGTGGTTATAGCAATCAGCCCCAGCATTTT. Protein product: CAWSGYSNQPQHF.

Ten or more counts support this clonotype. This may be a read error: a much more frequent sequence differs by one nucleotide. The genes are TRBV10-3 and TRBJ1-3; 11 nucleotides agree with TRBD1. Trimming cost V 5 bases and J 6 bases; bases outside gene matches: 3. Germline lookup yields CDR1 ENHRY and CDR2 SYGVKD. The CDR3 has 14 amino acids. CDR3 in amino acids: CAISPDRGLNTIYF. The DNA for the CDR3 is TGTGCCATCAGTCCGGACAGGGGGCTAAACACCATATATTTT.

With respect to this clonotype: The conserved phenylalanine or tryptophan is not found at the CDR3 terminus, so this likely reflects a read error. The chain employs TRBV20-1 and TRBJ2-5; 7 nucleotides line up with TRBD1. CDR3 length: 14 residues. The germline gives CDR1 DFQATT, CDR2 SNEGSKA (reference sequence). V lost 6 bases, J lost 3 bases, and 10 bases stayed unmatched. Written as DNA, the CDR3 is TGCAGTGCCGTCAGGGGGAGCCGAGAAGAGACCCAGTACCTC. The encoded protein is CSAVRGSREETQYL.